The next 17 T cell receptor beta chains were all read from a single sample in a study of pediatric ulcerative colitis. Repertoires were generated with immunoSEQ multiplex PCR, while TCRdb's copy carries only in-frame clones and drops some. In the table there are some 43,000 clones, 78% of which are singletons. The rectum was sampled with one to two pinch biopsies at colonoscopy. The sequenced sample was gut tissue. All receptors derive from a girl between 5 and 17 years old with moderate ulcerative colitis.

In regard to this clone: Other DNA variants within this sample encode the same CDR3. The chain employs TRBV6-5 and TRBJ1-1, with TRBD1 as a possible D gene (5 bases). Between the trimmed V and J ends, which lost 2 bases and 1 base, there was a span of 8 bases. The CDR3 runs 14 residues. Germline V gene sequence: CDR1 MNHEY, CDR2 SVGAGI. The DNA of the CDR3 is TGTGCCAGCAGTTACCTGCAGGGGAACACTGAAGCTTTCTTT. It yields the protein CASSYLQGNTEAFF.

The V gene is TRBV19, the J gene TRBJ2-1; 9 nucleotides match TRBD1. The CDR3 has 15 amino acids. In germline, CDR1 is LNHDA, CDR2 SQIVND (reference sequence). J lost 0 bases, V lost 7 bases, and 4 bases had no gene match. The CDR3 region is CASTATGGSYNEQFF. The CDR3 DNA reads as TGTGCCAGTACCGCGACAGGGGGCTCCTACAATGAGCAGTTCTTC.

This chain links TRBV2 with TRBJ1-4; maybe TRBD1 (6 bases). The CDR3 is made up of 15 amino acids. V was pared by 7 bases and J by 5 bases, with 17 bases between. Germline CDR1 SNHLY, CDR2 FYNNEI. DNA of the CDR3: TGTGCCAGCACTCTCGGACAGCACCAAAATGAAAAACTGTTTTTT. Residues: CASTLGQHQNEKLFF.

The rearrangement joins TRBV7-9 to TRBJ2-1; D possibly corresponds to TRBD2 (6 bases). Per germline, CDR1 SEHNR and CDR2 FQNEAQ (reference sequence). The CDR3 runs 16 residues. V gave up 2 bases and J gave up 6 bases, with 17 bases separating them. CDR3 amino acids: CASSLSMARGLNEQFF. In DNA form, the CDR3 reads TGTGCCAGCAGCTTAAGTATGGCTAGGGGACTCAATGAGCAGTTCTTC.

The rearrangement links TRBV18 to TRBJ2-7; the D call may be TRBD1 or TRBD2 (5 bases each). Germline-derived CDR1 and CDR2 are KGHSH and LQKENI. Trimming shortened V by 0 bases and J by 7 bases, and 13 bases separated the two germline ends. There are 14 residues in the CDR3. This chain's CDR3 is CASSPPGTPWEQYF. CDR3 in DNA: TGTGCCAGCTCACCACCCGGGACGCCGTGGGAGCAGTACTTC.

The V call is TRBV6-5, the J call TRBJ2-7; D is unresolved. V was clipped by 2 bases and J by 5 bases, with 13 bases between them. The germline V gene has CDR1 MNHEY and CDR2 SVGAGI. This CDR3 is 14 amino acids long. CDR3: CASSYKGYGDEQYF. DNA for the CDR3: TGTGCCAGCAGTTACAAAGGTTATGGGGACGAGCAGTACTTC.

This chain links TRBV5-1 with TRBJ2-1; either TRBD1 or TRBD2 may supply D (5 bases each). Per germline, CDR1 SGHRS and CDR2 YFSETQ. Trimming shortened V by 0 bases and J by 6 bases, and 13 bases separated the two germline ends. CDR3 length equals 15 residues. The CDR3 DNA follows: TGCGCCAGCAGCTTGGGGGGGACGGTCGGCAATGAGCAGTTCTTC. Protein product: CASSLGGTVGNEQFF.

J is TRBJ2-5 and V is TRBV4-3, with D hard to call. V was shortened by 0 bases and J by 5 bases, with 10 bases between the two germline ends. The CDR3 is 14 amino acids. The germline V gene has CDR1 LGHNA and CDR2 YSLEER. CDR3 sequence reads: CASSQDPGGETQYF. The CDR3 DNA reads TGCGCCAGCAGCCAAGATCCCGGTGGGGAGACCCAGTACTTC.

Points on this clone: The sample carries other DNA sequences with the same CDR3. The chain's CDR3 is CASSHRDRNYEQYF. CDR3 in DNA: TGTGCCAGCAGCCACAGGGACAGAAACTACGAGCAGTACTTC. This chain links TRBV7-9 with TRBJ2-7; 7 nucleotides agree with TRBD1. V lost 5 bases to trimming and J lost 3 bases; unmatched junction nucleotides: 7. CDR1 and CDR2 (germline): SEHNR, FQNEAQ (reference sequence). The CDR3 sequence is 14 residues long. The full variable domain, in which reference TRBV7-9 and TRBJ2-7 provide the parts outside the CDR3, is DTGVSQNPRHKITKRGQNVTFRCDPISEHNRLYWYRQTLGQGPEFLTYFQNEAQLEKSRLLSDRFSAERPKGSFSTLEIQRTEQGDSAMYLCASSHRDRNYEQYFGPGTRLTVT.

This clone was counted once. The CDR3 here is CASSAPRRDRSGNTIYF. The CDR3, as DNA: TGTGCCAGCAGCGCTCCTCGCCGGGACAGATCTGGAAACACCATATATTTT. The chain has TRBV9 and TRBJ1-3, with 7 bases identical to TRBD1. Per germline, CDR1 SGDLS and CDR2 YYNGEE. After removal of 3 bases from V and 1 base from J, the junction contained 10 bases not matched to a gene. The CDR3 covers 17 residues.

The rearrangement links TRBV5-1 to TRBJ1-1; D not certain. Trimming stripped 1 base from V and 4 bases from J, with 8 bases between. Germline V gene sequence: CDR1 SGHRS, CDR2 YFSETQ. The CDR3 runs 13 residues. In nucleotides, the CDR3 is TGCGCCAGCAGCTTGTTTGAGCGCACTGAAGCTTTCTTT. Its protein product is CASSLFERTEAFF.

This clone was picked up a small number of times. This chain uses TRBV27 with TRBJ1-5; D gene ambiguous. The ends were cut back, 2 bases at V and 3 bases at J, with 5 bases in the middle. Germline CDR1 reads MNHEY; CDR2 reads SMNVEV (reference sequence). CDR3 length: 13 residues. The CDR3 DNA reads as TGTGCCAGCAGTTTAAGCTTCAATCAGCCCCAGCATTTT. Translated, it gives CASSLSFNQPQHF.

The chain combines TRBV4-3 with TRBJ2-7, with 8 bases matching TRBD1. The junction had 7 bases not matched to a gene; V was cut back by 0 bases and J by 3 bases. The CDR3 is 16 residues long. Looked up from germline, CDR1 is LGHNA and CDR2 is YSLEER. CDR3 DNA sequence: TGCGCCAGCAGCCAAGATGGTACAGGGGGGAACTACGAGCAGTACTTC. Protein sequence: CASSQDGTGGNYEQYF.

This chain uses TRBV2 with TRBJ2-1, with D possibly TRBD2 on 6 matching bases. CDR1 and CDR2 from the germline V gene are SNHLY and FYNNEI. This CDR3 is 15 amino acids long. Deletions cut 5 bases from V and 1 base from J, with 12 bases between. In DNA, the CDR3 is TGTGCCAGCAGTAGGTTAGCGGTTTCCTACAATGAGCAGTTCTTC. Residues: CASSRLAVSYNEQFF.

This clone was counted a single time. The chain has TRBV2 and TRBJ1-1, with TRBD1 as a possible D gene (6 bases). The CDR3 runs 14 residues. The germline V gene has CDR1 SNHLY and CDR2 FYNNEI. Trimming removed 6 bases at V and 0 bases at J, with 11 bases between. DNA for the CDR3: TGTGCCAGCAGGGGAGGACAGATGAACACTGAAGCTTTCTTT. Translated, it gives CASRGGQMNTEAFF.

This chain uses TRBV9 with TRBJ1-2; no firm D call. In germline, CDR1 is SGDLS, CDR2 YYNGEE. There are 15 residues in the CDR3. Trimming cost V 3 bases and J 5 bases, with 17 bases left between them. The CDR3 DNA is TGTGCCAGCAGCGGAGGAGGAGGGAGGTTTTATGGCTACACCTTC. This sequence encodes CASSGGGGRFYGYTF.

This clone occurred once. The chain couples TRBV13 to TRBJ1-1; D is ambiguous. The V end was cut by 6 bases, the J end by 1 base, with 12 bases between. The CDR3 has 14 residues. Germline values: CDR1 PRHDT, CDR2 FYEKMQ (reference sequence). The CDR3 nucleotides are TGTGCCAGCAGTCTGACAAACAGGAACACTGAAGCTTTCTTT. Amino acids: CASSLTNRNTEAFF.